One sample yielded the 2 T cell receptor beta chains listed below, sequenced in a study of tumor and adjacent non-tumor tissue in lung cancer. RNA was extracted from bulk tissue without any cell sorting. A modified ARM-PCR protocol with three rounds of nested PCR amplified TCRbeta. In TCRdb, the multiplex PCR reads were re-called with MiXCR into one record per CDR3 protein. The table has roughly 81,000 distinct CDR3 sequences, more than 60% seen once. Sequencing was carried out using lung tumor tissue. These TCRs come from a man in his sixties or seventies with non-small cell lung cancer.

Only a few counts were recorded for this clonotype. Sequence at one end of the junction differs from germline and may be a read error. The chain has TRBV12-5 and TRBJ2-2; D is perhaps TRBD1 or TRBD2 (6 bases each). The CDR3 has 15 residues. Germline loops: CDR1 LGHNT, CDR2 FRNRAP. The CDR3 reads CASGLGQGPTGGLFF. CDR3 sequence (DNA): TGTGCTAGTGGTTTGGGCCAGGGGCCCACCGGGGGGCTGTTTTTT.

About this clonotype itself: Just one base apart from a much larger clone, this may be a read error. The gene calls are TRBV12-3 or TRBV12-4 and TRBJ2-3; D perhaps matches TRBD2 (6 bases). V lost 1 base and J 11 bases, leaving 19 bases between the germline ends. CDR3 length: 15 residues. This chain's CDR3 is CASSLEPHGSGGQYF. CDR3 in DNA: TGTGCCAGCAGTTTAGAACCCCACGGTTCCGGGGGGCAGTATTTT.